This passage covers 21 T cell receptor beta chains from one sample sequenced in a study of T cells in Graves' hyperthyroidism and ophthalmopathy. Amplification of TCR beta CDR3 regions was performed using RNA transcripts as template. HTBI primers drove first-round RT-PCR of the TCR CDR3. TCRdb re-analysed the multiplex PCR reads in MiXCR, keeping a single row per CDR3 protein. The table shows a few hundred thousand distinct CDR3 sequences, with 15% to 20% occurring only once. Sequencing was carried out using blood. Receptors originate from a woman under 30 with Graves' hyperthyroidism.

This clonotype was detected ten times or more. The gene calls are TRBV2 and TRBJ1-2; 7 bases match TRBD1. CDR3 size: 13 residues. In germline, CDR1 is SNHLY, CDR2 FYNNEI. V gave up 8 bases and J gave up 5 bases; unmatched junction bases: 8. CDR3 amino acids: CASRRRDRYGYTF. The CDR3 region has the DNA TGTGCCAGCCGAAGGAGGGACAGATATGGCTACACCTTC.

In regard to this clonotype: Mismatch with germline at one junction end may stem from a read error. The chain couples TRBV28 to TRBJ2-5; TRBD2 might be the D (6 bases). Germline CDR1 is MDHEN and CDR2 is SYDVKM. The CDR3 totals 15 residues. DNA of the CDR3: TGTGCCAGCATTTCCGTGGACTACCTACAAGAGACCCGGTACTTC. Protein sequence: CASISVDYLQETRYF.

This clonotype has at least ten counts. The chain links TRBV7-9 to TRBJ2-7, with D possibly being TRBD1 (5 bases). V lost 0 bases, J lost 0 bases, and 15 bases lay in between. Germline V CDR1 and CDR2: SEHNR, FQNEAQ (reference sequence). This CDR3 has 17 residues. The DNA of the CDR3 is TGTGCCAGCAGCTTAGCGGGCCAGGGCGGATACTCCTACGAGCAGTACTTC. Amino acid sequence: CASSLAGQGGYSYEQYF. The entire variable domain, with the rest obtained from reference TRBV7-9 and TRBJ2-7, is as follows: DTGVSQNPRHKITKRGQNVTFRCDPISEHNRLYWYRQTLGQGPEFLTYFQNEAQLEKSRLLSDRFSAERPKGSFSTLEIQRTEQGDSAMYLCASSLAGQGGYSYEQYFGPGTRLTVT.

The chain recombines TRBV19 with TRBJ1-1, with 12 bases identical to TRBD1. The CDR3 contains 16 residues. With V trimmed by 3 bases and J by 2 bases, 4 bases remained unmatched. Germline-derived CDR1 and CDR2 are LNHDA and SQIVND (reference sequence). The CDR3 sequence is CASSMVGTGGNTEAFF. CDR3 coding DNA: TGTGCCAGTAGTATGGTAGGGACAGGGGGCAACACTGAAGCTTTCTTT. Using reference TRBV19 and TRBJ1-1 for the parts outside the CDR3, the full variable domain is DGGITQSPKYLFRKEGQNVTLSCEQNLNHDAMYWYRQDPGQGLRLIYYSQIVNDFQKGDIAEGYSVSREKKESFPLTVTSAQKNPTAFYLCASSMVGTGGNTEAFFGQGTRLTVV.

For this clonotype: This may arise from a read error, as a much more abundant clone is one base away. Here the CDR3 omits its conserved ending phenylalanine or tryptophan, so a read error is the likely source. The DNA is omitted, as the CDR3 cannot be located on it reliably, and the CDR3 follows TCRdb's listing. The chain joins TRBV3-1 to TRBJ1-1. Germline V gene data show CDR1 as LGHDT and CDR2 as YNNKEL (reference sequence). Including both end residues, the CDR3 is 12 amino acids long. CDR3 loop: CASSQRDSPMAV.

The gene calls are TRBV12-3 or TRBV12-4 and TRBJ1-2; 10 nucleotides match TRBD1. Trimming cost V 6 bases and J 10 bases; bases outside gene matches: 2. The CDR3 has 11 amino acids. The CDR3 spells CASRGQGTYTF. The CDR3 bases are TGTGCCAGCAGGGGACAGGGGACCTACACCTTC.

This clonotype was detected many times. The rearrangement uses TRBV7-2 and TRBJ1-1, with TRBD1 identical over 7 bases. This CDR3 is built from 16 residues. CDR1 is SGHTA and CDR2 is FQGNSA in the germline V gene. V was pared by 5 bases and J by 2 bases, with 11 bases of the junction left unmatched. The CDR3 coding sequence is TGTGCCAGCAGCACCCACTACCGGGACAGAAACACTGAAGCTTTCTTT. It specifies CASSTHYRDRNTEAFF.

Comments on this clonotype: A read error may explain this, as a much larger clone is one base away. This rearrangement joins TRBV27 to TRBJ1-1, with D perhaps matching TRBD1 (5 bases). Trimming removed 4 bases at V and 13 bases at J, with 13 bases between. The CDR3 sequence is 11 residues long. Germline V gene sequence: CDR1 MNHEY, CDR2 SMNVEV (reference sequence). Here the CDR3 DNA reads TGTGCCAGCAGTTCTAGGGGATGGGATTTCTTT. Translation: CASSSRGWDFF.

This clonotype was found a few times. The genes are TRBV7-9 and TRBJ1-2, with TRBD1 as a possible D gene (6 bases). Germline CDR1 and CDR2: SEHNR and FQNEAQ (reference sequence). The CDR3 covers 13 residues. The ends were cut back, 5 bases at V and 12 bases at J, with 19 bases in the middle. CDR3 in DNA: TGTGCCAGCAGCCCCTCACAGGGAATTGATGACACCTTC. It is translated as CASSPSQGIDDTF.

This clonotype was counted ten times or more. V is TRBV6-1 and J is TRBJ1-2, with TRBD1 as a possible D gene (6 bases). CDR3 length equals 14 residues. Germline lookup yields CDR1 MNHNS and CDR2 SASEGT. V gave up 6 bases and J gave up 1 base, with 12 bases separating them. The CDR3 protein is CASSQQGVNYGYTF. The CDR3 DNA sequence: TGTGCCAGCAGCCAACAGGGAGTTAACTATGGCTACACCTTC.

V and J are TRBV12-3 or TRBV12-4 and TRBJ1-1; 7 bases fit TRBD1. J gave up 5 bases and V 5 bases, and 11 bases lay outside the gene matches. The CDR3 covers 15 residues. DNA of the CDR3: TGTGCCAGCAGTCTCCTGACAGGGAGGGGGACTGAAGCTTTCTTT. Its protein is CASSLLTGRGTEAFF.

This clonotype was counted ten times or more. The chain recombines TRBV7-2 with TRBJ1-2, with 8 bases lining up with TRBD1. With V trimmed by 3 bases and J by 5 bases, 8 bases remained unmatched. Per germline, CDR1 SGHTA and CDR2 FQGNSA. The CDR3 is 15 amino acids. The CDR3 DNA sequence: TGTGCCAGCAGCTTGAGACAGGGGTCCCTTTATGGCTACACCTTC. This gives the protein CASSLRQGSLYGYTF.

This clonotype was seen many times. This chain links TRBV5-4 with TRBJ2-2; 7 nucleotides match TRBD1. Germline V CDR1 and CDR2: SGHNT, YYREEE (reference sequence). There are 14 residues in the CDR3. Losses at the gene ends were 3 bases for V and 4 bases for J; bases not matched to a gene: 3. The CDR3 protein is CASSSRQGTGELFF. The CDR3 DNA reads as TGTGCCAGCAGCTCCCGACAGGGCACCGGGGAGCTGTTTTTT.

At least ten counts were recorded for this clonotype. The gene calls are TRBV4-2 and TRBJ1-1; no reliable D call. The CDR3 covers 15 residues. Deletions cut 1 base from V and 3 bases from J, with 12 bases between. Germline CDR1 reads LGHNA; CDR2 reads YNFKEQ. Here the CDR3 DNA reads TGTGCCAGCAGCCAAGGCCTGGAACCGGACACTGAAGCTTTCTTT. Residues: CASSQGLEPDTEAFF.

This clonotype was observed many times. The rearrangement joins TRBV19 to TRBJ1-5; 8 bases are a match to TRBD1. CDR1 and CDR2 (germline): LNHDA, SQIVND (reference sequence). J was trimmed by 5 bases and V by 3 bases; bases with no gene match: 9. The CDR3 totals 16 residues. Here the CDR3 DNA reads TGTGCCAGTAGTATGATTATTGGGACAGGCGATCAGCCCCAGCATTTT. Its translation: CASSMIIGTGDQPQHF. Drawing the rest from reference TRBV19 and TRBJ1-5, the complete variable domain is DGGITQSPKYLFRKEGQNVTLSCEQNLNHDAMYWYRQDPGQGLRLIYYSQIVNDFQKGDIAEGYSVSREKKESFPLTVTSAQKNPTAFYLCASSMIIGTGDQPQHFGDGTRLSIL.

The sample holds many counts of this clonotype. The rearrangement uses TRBV6-1 and TRBJ1-1; D is unclear. The germline V gene encodes CDR1 MNHNS and CDR2 SASEGT. The CDR3 is 15 amino acids. Trimming took off 2 bases at V and 4 bases at J, with 14 bases between the two ends. This chain's CDR3 is CASSELGGSVTEAFF. In DNA, the CDR3 is TGTGCCAGCAGTGAATTGGGAGGTTCGGTCACTGAAGCTTTCTTT.

The table lists this clonotype with many counts. The chain recombines TRBV6-2 or TRBV6-3 with TRBJ2-7, with D possibly TRBD1 on 6 matching bases. Trimming cost V 8 bases and J 3 bases, with 11 bases left between them. CDR1 MNHEY and CDR2 SVGEGT come from the germline V gene. The CDR3 consists of 12 residues. CDR3 protein: CASSGHVYEQYF. The CDR3, as DNA: TGTGCCAGCTCGGGACATGTCTACGAGCAGTACTTC.

This clonotype appeared many times. The J gene is TRBJ1-2, the V gene TRBV2, with D perhaps matching TRBD1 (5 bases). Per the germline V gene, CDR1 is SNHLY and CDR2 is FYNNEI. The CDR3 covers 17 residues. The ends were cut back, 6 bases at V and 3 bases at J, with 23 bases in the middle. CDR3 in DNA: TGTGCCAGCAGAGACAGCACTCCGGGAGCTGGGGACTATGGCTACACCTTC. Translated, it gives CASRDSTPGAGDYGYTF.

This clonotype was detected many times. V and J are TRBV20-1 and TRBJ2-5, with D maybe TRBD2 (5 bases). The CDR3 is 11 residues long. Per germline, CDR1 DFQATT and CDR2 SNEGSKA (reference sequence). V lost 2 bases and J lost 5, with 6 bases in between. CDR3 coding DNA: TGCAGTGCTAGACTAGCCGAGACCCAGTACTTC. Translating gives CSARLAETQYF.

This clonotype was seen repeatedly, ten times or more. This chain joins TRBV2 and TRBJ1-3, with TRBD1 identical over 8 bases. V dropped 6 bases and J dropped 2; count of bases not matched to a gene: 0. CDR1 and CDR2 from the germline V gene are SNHLY and FYNNEI. The CDR3 consists of 13 residues. In DNA form, the CDR3 reads TGTGCCAGCAGGGACAGGGCTGGAAACACCATATATTTT. It translates to CASRDRAGNTIYF.

The chain has TRBV15 and TRBJ1-1, with a possible D match to TRBD1 (6 bases). The CDR3 runs 16 residues. Germline V gene lookup returns CDR1 LNHNV and CDR2 YYDKDF (reference sequence). Trimming shortened V by 5 bases and J by 1 base, and 17 bases separated the two germline ends. This CDR3 is CATSSIPRGRNTEAFF. DNA of the CDR3: TGTGCCACCAGCTCCATCCCCAGGGGAAGGAACACTGAAGCTTTCTTT.